The rows below give T cell receptor beta chains drawn from one sample of a study of T cells in Graves' hyperthyroidism and ophthalmopathy. TCRdb redid the calling of the multiplex PCR reads with MiXCR, one entry per CDR3 protein. This sample carries 530,000 or so distinct CDR3 sequences, around a quarter of them seen once, and the ten largest clones take 11%. The sequenced sample consisted of blood. The receptors shown here come from a woman in her 30s with Graves' ophthalmopathy. Each CDR3 is given with its conserved first and last residue.

TRBJ2-5,TRBV7-2,CASSQGQLYQETQYF
TRBJ2-2,TRBV5-1,CASSLVGPREELFF
TRBJ2-1,TRBV27,CASSQTSGGDNEQFF
TRBJ1-1,TRBV6-1,CASRDLPTGPVEF
TRBJ2-2,TRBV6-1,CASSGQEPTWDTGELFF
TRBJ1-5,TRBV28,CATRGGGSNQPQHF
TRBJ2-5,TRBV7-9,CASSEGQDGRETQYF
TRBJ1-1,TRBV5-1,CASSLPTNTEAFF
TRBJ2-7,TRBV28,CASSSPGTGLIYEQYF
TRBJ1-2,TRBV3-1,CASSQTPLGGYTF
TRBJ1-3,TRBV7-6,CASSPGPGGSGNTIYF
TRBJ1-2,TRBV5-1,CASSFLREDGYTF
TRBJ2-5,TRBV20-1,CSARDLTFQETQYF
TRBJ1-2,TRBV6-5,CASRARPGHFFTF
TRBJ2-7,TRBV4-3,CASSPWTEVIYEQYF
TRBJ1-2,TRBV10-3,CAIRREGGYTF
TRBJ1-3,TRBV5-1,CASSLAYSNSGNTIYF
TRBJ1-1,TRBV27,CASSPLQGLNTEAFF
TRBJ2-2,TRBV5-1,CASSHGQGEIPGELFF
TRBJ1-5,TRBV12-3/TRBV12-4,CASSPALRSNQPQHF
TRBJ2-7,TRBV2,CASRRTFPYEQYF
TRBJ2-5,TRBV20-1,CSARWAGETQYF
TRBJ1-6,TRBV18,CASSLWARDNSPLHF
TRBJ1-1,TRBV7-3,CASSKQQGANTEAFF
TRBJ1-2,TRBV12-3/TRBV12-4,CASSFGDGDYGYTF
TRBJ1-1,TRBV11-1,CASSSPPQDRPNTEAFF
TRBJ2-2,TRBV2,CASSEVYTGELFF
TRBJ2-7,TRBV25-1,CASSDYRDVAEQYF
TRBJ1-2,TRBV5-6,CASNGQDYGYTF
TRBJ1-3,TRBV6-1,CASRQGHPGNTIYF
TRBJ1-2,TRBV12-3/TRBV12-4,CASSPPLNYGYTF